This T cell receptor (beta chain) is from a study of shared clonotypes between healthy human individuals. Germline CDR1 and CDR2: MNHNY and SVGAGI (reference sequence). Trimming pared 10 bases from V and 8 bases from J, leaving 23 bases between. The CDR3 consists of 14 residues. Naive CD8 cells comprised CD45RO-negative, CCR7-positively selected cells, excluding terminally differentiated effector memory CD45RA+ cells. Study-level results: Sequencing depth was expected to affect clonotype sharing among donors. Clonotype sharing across a few donors was observed for roughly 5% of naive CD4 clonotypes.

A note on this clone: The antigen is unknown. The same CDR3 is also encoded by other DNA sequences in this sample.

The method was immunoSEQ multiplex PCR; TCRdb's version includes in-frame clones alone and lacks a portion of them. The sample lists just over 2,000,000 clones; about 95% were seen once. The specimen sequenced was naive CD8+ T cells sorted from blood. The rearrangement joins TRBV6-6 to TRBJ1-1; the D is unclear. This receptor was identified in a man between 18 and 29 years old in good health. CDR3 residues: CATRPGILGTEAFF. The CDR3 DNA sequence: TGTGCCACGCGCCCCGGGATACTCGGCACCGAAGCTTTCTTT.